This T cell receptor beta chain was identified during a study of cytomegalovirus exposure and HLA in healthy donors. Looking at the study overall: The study placed over 65% of its roughly 400 genotyped donors in the Caucasian-associated ancestry cluster. Overall study results and limits: In vitro data verified a few CMV-associated chains as specific for CMV antigens. A highly shared variant cluster was judged a likely technical artifact. The investigators catalogued some 160 TCR beta chains as cytomegalovirus-associated.

The primer mix had 60 Vbeta and 13 Jbeta primers. Clones were read by immunoSEQ multiplex PCR, and TCRdb kept only the in-frame ones, dropping some. The table includes approximately 110,000 clones, about 70% detected once. V was trimmed by 1 base and J by 3 bases, leaving 15 bases between them. The CDR3 runs to 16 residues. Germline V gene lookup returns CDR1 LNHDA and CDR2 SQIVND (reference sequence). This clone was detected only once. No antigen is known for it. The gene calls are TRBV19 and TRBJ1-2; D remains ambiguous. The sequenced sample was PBMCs. The sequence was collected from a woman aged 25 to 39 in good health and CMV-seronegative. In nucleotides, the CDR3 is TGTGCCAGTAGTATAGTGGGGTCGCCCGGGGACTATGGCTACACCTTC. It translates to CASSIVGSPGDYGYTF.